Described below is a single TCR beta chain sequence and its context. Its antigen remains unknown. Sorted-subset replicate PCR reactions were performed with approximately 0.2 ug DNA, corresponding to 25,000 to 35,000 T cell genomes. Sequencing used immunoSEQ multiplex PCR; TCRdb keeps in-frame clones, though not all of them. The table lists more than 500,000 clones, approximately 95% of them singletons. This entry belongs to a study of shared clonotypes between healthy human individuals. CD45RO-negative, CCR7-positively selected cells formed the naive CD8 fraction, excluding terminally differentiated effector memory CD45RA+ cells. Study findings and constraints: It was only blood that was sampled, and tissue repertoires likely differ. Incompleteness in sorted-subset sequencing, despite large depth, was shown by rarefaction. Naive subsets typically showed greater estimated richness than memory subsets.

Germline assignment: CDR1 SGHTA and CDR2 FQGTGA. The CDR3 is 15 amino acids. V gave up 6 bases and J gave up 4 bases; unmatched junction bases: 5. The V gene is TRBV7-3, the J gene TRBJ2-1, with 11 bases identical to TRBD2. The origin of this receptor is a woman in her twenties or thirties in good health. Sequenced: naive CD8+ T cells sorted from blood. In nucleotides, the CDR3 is TGTGCCAGCAGACTGACTAGCGGGGTTTACAATGAGCAGTTCTTC. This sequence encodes CASRLTSGVYNEQFF.